This record concerns one T cell receptor (beta chain) sequence. Antigen unknown. Other DNA sequences of this sample code for an identical CDR3. These data come from a study of shared clonotypes between healthy human individuals. Only in-frame clones appear in the TCRdb table, and some are missing; sequencing was by immunoSEQ multiplex PCR. The sample has over 2,000,000 clones, just over 90% seen once. Trimming removed 0 bases from V and 3 bases from J; junction bases left unmatched: 2. The CDR3 sequence is 15 residues long. Germline V gene sequence: CDR1 SGHNT, CDR2 YENEEA. Study observations and caveats: Clonotypes shared by all four donors outscored non-shared clonotypes in generation probability.

Cells designated naive CD8 were CD45RO-negative and were positively selected for CCR7, with terminally differentiated effector memory CD45RA+ cells excluded. The receptor was derived from a young man in good health. Some clones in this sample may be carry-over from other donors' samples. Input material: naive CD8+ T cells from PBMCs. V usage is TRBV11-3 and J usage is TRBJ2-1; 7 nucleotides line up with TRBD1. CDR3 DNA sequence: TGTGCCAGCAGCTTAGAGGCAGGGGGCTACAATGAGCAGTTCTTC. Amino acids: CASSLEAGGYNEQFF.